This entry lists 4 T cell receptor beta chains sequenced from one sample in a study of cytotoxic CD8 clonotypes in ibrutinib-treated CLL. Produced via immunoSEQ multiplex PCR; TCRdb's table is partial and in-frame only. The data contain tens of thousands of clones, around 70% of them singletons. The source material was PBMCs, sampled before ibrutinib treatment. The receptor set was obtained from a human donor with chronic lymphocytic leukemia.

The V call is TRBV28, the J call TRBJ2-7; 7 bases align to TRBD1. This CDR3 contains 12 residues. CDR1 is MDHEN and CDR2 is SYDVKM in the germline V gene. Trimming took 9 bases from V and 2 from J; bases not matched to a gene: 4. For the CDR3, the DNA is TGTGCCAGTAGACAGGGAACCTACGAGCAGTACTTC. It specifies CASRQGTYEQYF.

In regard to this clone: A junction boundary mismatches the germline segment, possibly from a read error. Here the CDR3 DNA reads TGTGCTAGCAGCCTAGACTCGAACACTGAAGCTTTCTTT. It encodes CASSLDSNTEAFF. The V gene is TRBV7-7, the J gene TRBJ1-1; no clear D. This CDR3 contains 13 residues. Germline loops: CDR1 SSHAT, CDR2 FNYEAQ (reference sequence).

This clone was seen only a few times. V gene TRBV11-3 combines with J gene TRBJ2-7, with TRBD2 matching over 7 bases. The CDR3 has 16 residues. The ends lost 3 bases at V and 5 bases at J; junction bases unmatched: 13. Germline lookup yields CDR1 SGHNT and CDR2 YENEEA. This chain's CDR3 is CASSLGLSGTQHEQYF. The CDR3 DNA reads TGTGCCAGCAGCTTGGGTTTGAGCGGGACTCAGCACGAGCAGTACTTC.

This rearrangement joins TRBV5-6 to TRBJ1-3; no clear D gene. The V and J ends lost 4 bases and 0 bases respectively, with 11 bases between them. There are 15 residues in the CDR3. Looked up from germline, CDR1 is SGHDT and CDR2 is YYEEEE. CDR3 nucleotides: TGTGCCAGCAGCCCGGTGGGAGGCTCTGGAAACACCATATATTTT. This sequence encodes CASSPVGGSGNTIYF.